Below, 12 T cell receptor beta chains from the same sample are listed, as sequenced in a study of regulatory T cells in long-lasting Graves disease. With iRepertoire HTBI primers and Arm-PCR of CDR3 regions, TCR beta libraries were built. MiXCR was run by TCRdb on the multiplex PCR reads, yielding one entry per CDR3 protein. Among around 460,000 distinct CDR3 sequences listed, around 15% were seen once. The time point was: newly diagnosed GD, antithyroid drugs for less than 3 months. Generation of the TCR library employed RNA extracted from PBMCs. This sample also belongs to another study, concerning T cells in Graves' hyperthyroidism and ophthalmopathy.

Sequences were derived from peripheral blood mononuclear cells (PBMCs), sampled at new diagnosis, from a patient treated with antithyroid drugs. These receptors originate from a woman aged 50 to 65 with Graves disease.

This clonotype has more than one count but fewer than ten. The CDR3 sequence: CASSQDPLQRSGNTIYF. The CDR3 region has the DNA TGCGCCAGCAGCCAAGATCCCTTACAGCGCTCTGGAAACACCATATATTTT. V gene TRBV4-1 combines with J gene TRBJ1-3; D unclear. The germline V gene has CDR1 MGHRA and CDR2 YSYEKL. With 0 bases removed from V and 0 bases from J, the gap between germline ends came to 12 bases. This CDR3 is built from 17 residues.

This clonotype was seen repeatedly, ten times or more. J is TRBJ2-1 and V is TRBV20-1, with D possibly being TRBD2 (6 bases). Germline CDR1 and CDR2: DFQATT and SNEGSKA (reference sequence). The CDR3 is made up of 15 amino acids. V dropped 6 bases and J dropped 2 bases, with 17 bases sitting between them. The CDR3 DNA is TGCAGTGCCACCCCCGCTGCGGGAACCTACAATGAGCAGTTCTTC. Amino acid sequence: CSATPAAGTYNEQFF.

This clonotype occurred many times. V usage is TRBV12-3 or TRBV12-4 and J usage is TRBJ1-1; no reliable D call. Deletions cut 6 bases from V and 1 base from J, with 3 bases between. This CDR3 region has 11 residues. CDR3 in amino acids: CASRTNTEAFF. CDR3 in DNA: TGTGCCAGCAGGACGAACACTGAAGCTTTCTTT.

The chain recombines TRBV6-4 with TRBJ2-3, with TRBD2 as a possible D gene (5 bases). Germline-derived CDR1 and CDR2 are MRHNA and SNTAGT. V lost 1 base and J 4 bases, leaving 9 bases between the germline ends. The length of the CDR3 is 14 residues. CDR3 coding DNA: TGTGCCAGCAGTGACTTTGGGGAGCCAGATACGCAGTATTTT. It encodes CASSDFGEPDTQYF.

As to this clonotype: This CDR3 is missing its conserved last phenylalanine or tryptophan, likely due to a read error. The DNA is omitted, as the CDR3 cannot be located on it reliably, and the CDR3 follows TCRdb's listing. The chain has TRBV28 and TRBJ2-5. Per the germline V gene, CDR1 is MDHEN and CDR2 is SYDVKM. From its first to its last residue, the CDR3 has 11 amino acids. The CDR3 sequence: CASSLWGTKYL.

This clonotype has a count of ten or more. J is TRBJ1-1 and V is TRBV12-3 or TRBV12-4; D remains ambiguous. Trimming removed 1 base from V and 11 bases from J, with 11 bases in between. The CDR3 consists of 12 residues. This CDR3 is CASSLGPPTAFF. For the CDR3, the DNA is TGTGCCAGCAGTTTAGGCCCTCCCACGGCTTTCTTT.

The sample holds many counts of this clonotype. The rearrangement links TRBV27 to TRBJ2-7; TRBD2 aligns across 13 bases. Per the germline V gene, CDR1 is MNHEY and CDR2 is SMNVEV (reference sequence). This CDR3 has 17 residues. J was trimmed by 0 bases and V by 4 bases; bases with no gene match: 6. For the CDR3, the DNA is TGTGCCAGCAGTTCCGGACTAGCGGGAGCTTTCTCCTACGAGCAGTACTTC. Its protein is CASSSGLAGAFSYEQYF.

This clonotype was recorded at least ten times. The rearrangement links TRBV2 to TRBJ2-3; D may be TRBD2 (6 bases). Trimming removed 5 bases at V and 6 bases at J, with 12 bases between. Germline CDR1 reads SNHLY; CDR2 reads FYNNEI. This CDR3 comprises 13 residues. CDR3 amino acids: CASSRGDWDTQYF. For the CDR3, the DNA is TGTGCCAGCAGTCGCGGGGATTGGGATACGCAGTATTTT.

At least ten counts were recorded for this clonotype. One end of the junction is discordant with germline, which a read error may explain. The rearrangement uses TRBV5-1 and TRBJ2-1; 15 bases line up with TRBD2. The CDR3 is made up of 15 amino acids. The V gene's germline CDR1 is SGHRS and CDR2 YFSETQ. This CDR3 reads CASSRTSGRGNEQFF. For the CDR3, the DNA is TGTGCCAGCAGTCGGACTAGCGGGAGGGGCAATGAGCAGTTCTTC.

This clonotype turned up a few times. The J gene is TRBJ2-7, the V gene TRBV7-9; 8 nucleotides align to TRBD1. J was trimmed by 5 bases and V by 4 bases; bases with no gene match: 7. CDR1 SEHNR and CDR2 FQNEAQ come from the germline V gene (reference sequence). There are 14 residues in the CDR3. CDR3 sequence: CASSSGGALDEQYF. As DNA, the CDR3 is TGTGCCAGCAGCTCAGGGGGCGCTTTGGACGAGCAGTACTTC.

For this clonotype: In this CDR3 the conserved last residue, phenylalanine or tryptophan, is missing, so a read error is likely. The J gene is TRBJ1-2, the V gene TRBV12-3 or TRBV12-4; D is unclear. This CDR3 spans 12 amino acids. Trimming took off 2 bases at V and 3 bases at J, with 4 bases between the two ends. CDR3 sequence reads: CASSLTDYGYTL. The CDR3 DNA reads TGTGCCAGCAGTTTAACTGACTATGGCTACACCCTC.

The CDR3 DNA follows: TGCAGTGCTAGGGGGCGCAGTTGGACTTTGACGGATACGCAGTATTTT. This sequence encodes CSARGRSWTLTDTQYF. The V gene is TRBV20-1, the J gene TRBJ2-3, with D perhaps matching TRBD1 or TRBD2 (5 bases each). Trimming pared 3 bases from V and 6 bases from J, leaving 22 bases between. Germline assignment: CDR1 DFQATT and CDR2 SNEGSKA (reference sequence). The CDR3 length is 16 residues.